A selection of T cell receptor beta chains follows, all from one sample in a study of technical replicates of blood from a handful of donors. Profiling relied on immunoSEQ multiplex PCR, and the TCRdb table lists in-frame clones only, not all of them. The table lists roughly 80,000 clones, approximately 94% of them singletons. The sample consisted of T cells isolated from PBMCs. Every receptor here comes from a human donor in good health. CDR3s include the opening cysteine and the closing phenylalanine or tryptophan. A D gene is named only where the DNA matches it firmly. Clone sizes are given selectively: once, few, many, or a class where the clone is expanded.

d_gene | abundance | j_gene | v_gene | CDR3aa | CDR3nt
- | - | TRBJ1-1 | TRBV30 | CAWRGGGYPIQAFF | TGTGCCTGGAGGGGAGGGGGGTATCCGATCCAAGCTTTCTTT
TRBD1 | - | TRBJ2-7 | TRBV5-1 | CASSGTGLDEQYF | TGCGCCAGCAGCGGGACAGGGCTCGACGAGCAGTACTTC
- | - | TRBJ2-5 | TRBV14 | CASSQVTGYFETQYF | TGTGCCAGCAGCCAAGTCACAGGGTATTTCGAGACCCAGTACTTC
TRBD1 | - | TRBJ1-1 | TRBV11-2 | CASSLASGTGRSEAFF | TGTGCCAGCAGCTTAGCTTCAGGGACAGGGCGATCTGAAGCTTTCTTT
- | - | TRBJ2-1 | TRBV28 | CASNRGNEQFF | TGTGCCAGCAACCGAGGGAATGAGCAGTTCTTC
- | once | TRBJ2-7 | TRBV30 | CAWAPDFHSYEQYF | TGTGCCTGGGCACCGGACTTCCACTCCTACGAGCAGTACTTC
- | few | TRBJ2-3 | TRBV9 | CASSKSGTDTQYF | TGTGCCAGCAGCAAATCCGGCACAGATACGCAGTATTTT
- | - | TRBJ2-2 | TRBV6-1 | CASSERYSPTGELFF | TGTGCCAGCAGTGAACGGTATAGCCCCACCGGGGAGCTGTTTTTT
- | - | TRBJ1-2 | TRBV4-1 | CASSQEQGVRGGYTF | TGCGCCAGCAGCCAAGAACAGGGAGTAAGGGGCGGCTACACCTTC
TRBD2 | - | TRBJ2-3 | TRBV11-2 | CASSHVLWREYGTDTQYF | TGTGCCAGCAGCCACGTCCTCTGGCGGGAGTATGGGACAGATACGCAGTATTTT
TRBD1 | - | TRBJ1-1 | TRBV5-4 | CASSLRTGDAFF | TGTGCCAGCAGCCTCCGGACAGGGGATGCTTTCTTT
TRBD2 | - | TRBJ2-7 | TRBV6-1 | CATSASSGTYEQYF | TGTGCCACTAGCGCGTCTAGCGGGACCTACGAGCAGTACTTC
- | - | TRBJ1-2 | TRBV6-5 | CASSYLGRNYGYTF | TGTGCCAGCAGTTACCTGGGGAGGAACTATGGCTACACCTTC
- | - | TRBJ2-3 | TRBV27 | CASSLKVTSTDTQYF | TGTGCCAGCAGTTTAAAAGTTACTAGCACAGATACGCAGTATTTT
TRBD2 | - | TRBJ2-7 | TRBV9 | CASSPAGVRYEQYF | TGTGCCAGCAGCCCAGCGGGAGTTAGGTACGAGCAGTACTTC
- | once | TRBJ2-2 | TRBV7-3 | CASSLDSGNTGELFF | TGTGCCAGCAGCTTGGATAGCGGGAACACCGGGGAGCTGTTTTTT
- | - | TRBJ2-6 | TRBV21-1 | CASSNRANVLTF | TGTGCCAGCAGCAACAGGGCCAACGTCCTGACTTTC
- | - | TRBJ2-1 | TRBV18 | CASSPLADYNEQFF | TGTGCCAGCTCACCACTAGCGGATTACAATGAGCAGTTCTTC
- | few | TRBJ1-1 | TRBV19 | CASSSSNRVGGTEAFF | TGTGCCAGTAGTAGTTCCAACAGGGTGGGCGGCACTGAAGCTTTCTTT
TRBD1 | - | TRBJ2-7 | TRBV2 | CASRPGQGFYEQYF | TGTGCCAGCAGACCGGGACAGGGATTCTACGAGCAGTACTTC
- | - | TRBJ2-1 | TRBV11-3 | CASSLVAGLGEQFF | TGTGCCAGCAGCTTAGTTGCGGGTCTGGGTGAGCAGTTCTTC
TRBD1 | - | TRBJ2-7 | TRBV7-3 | CASSLNPGQGGVQYF | TGTGCCAGCAGCTTAAATCCGGGACAGGGAGGGGTGCAGTACTTC
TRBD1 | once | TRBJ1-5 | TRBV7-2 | CASSFSRGSQPQHF | TGTGCCAGCAGCTTTTCCAGGGGGAGTCAGCCCCAGCATTTT
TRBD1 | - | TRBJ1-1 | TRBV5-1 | CASSSKGTGFLSGTEAFF | TGCGCCAGCAGCTCTAAAGGGACAGGGTTTCTCTCGGGCACTGAAGCTTTCTTT
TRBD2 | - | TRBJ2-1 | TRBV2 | CASRGLAGANEQFF | TGTGCCAGCAGGGGACTAGCGGGAGCAAATGAGCAGTTCTTC
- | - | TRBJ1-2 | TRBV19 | CASSINQGSYYGYTF | TGTGCCAGTAGTATAAATCAGGGGAGTTACTATGGCTACACCTTC
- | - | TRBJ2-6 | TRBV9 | CASSSISGANVLTF | TGTGCCAGCAGCTCTATCTCTGGGGCCAACGTCCTGACTTTC
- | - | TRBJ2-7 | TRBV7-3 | CASSPMGGNYEQYF | TGTGCCAGCAGCCCAATGGGCGGGAACTACGAGCAGTACTTC
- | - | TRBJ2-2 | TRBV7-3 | CASSPLTNTGELFF | TGTGCCAGCAGCCCGCTGACAAACACCGGGGAGCTGTTTTTT
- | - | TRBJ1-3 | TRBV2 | CASSGRNYGNTIYF | TGTGCCAGCAGTGGACGGAACTATGGAAACACCATATATTTT
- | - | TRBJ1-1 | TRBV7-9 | CASSQLGGTRNTEAFF | TGTGCCAGCAGTCAACTCGGGGGGACGAGGAACACTGAAGCTTTCTTT
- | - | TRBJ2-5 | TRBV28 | CASENPLETQYF | TGTGCCAGCGAGAATCCTTTGGAGACCCAGTACTTC
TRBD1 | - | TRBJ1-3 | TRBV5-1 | CASSTDRAAGNTIYF | TGCGCCAGCAGCACGGACAGGGCTGCTGGAAACACCATATATTTT
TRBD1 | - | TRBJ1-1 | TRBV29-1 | CSVGTGWGSTEAFF | TGCAGCGTTGGGACAGGGTGGGGAAGCACTGAAGCTTTCTTT
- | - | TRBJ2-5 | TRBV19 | CASTPTGTRETQYF | TGTGCCAGTACTCCTACCGGGACACGGGAGACCCAGTACTTC
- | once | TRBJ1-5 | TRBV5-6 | CASSFFQSNQPQHF | TGTGCCAGCAGCTTTTTCCAGAGCAATCAGCCCCAGCATTTT
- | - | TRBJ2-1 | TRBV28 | CASRFRGSYNEQFF | TGTGCCAGCCGATTCAGGGGATCCTACAATGAGCAGTTCTTC
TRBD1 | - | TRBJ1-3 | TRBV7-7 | CASRRTGISGNTIYF | TGTGCTAGCAGAAGGACAGGCATCTCTGGAAACACCATATATTTT
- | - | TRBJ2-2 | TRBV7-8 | CASSALTVQNTGELFF | TGTGCCAGCAGCGCCCTGACAGTTCAGAACACCGGGGAGCTGTTTTTT
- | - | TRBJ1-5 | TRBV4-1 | CASSQADSNNQPQHF | TGCGCCAGCAGCCAAGCCGACAGCAACAATCAGCCCCAGCATTTT
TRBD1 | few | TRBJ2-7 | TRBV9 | CASAAGQGFLYEQYF | TGTGCCAGCGCCGCGGGACAGGGGTTTTTGTACGAGCAGTACTTC
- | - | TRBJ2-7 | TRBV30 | CACTGISIYEQYF | TGTGCCTGTACCGGTATTAGTATCTACGAGCAGTACTTC
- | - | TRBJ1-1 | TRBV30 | CAWSVWHMNTEAFF | TGTGCCTGGAGTGTGTGGCATATGAACACTGAAGCTTTCTTT
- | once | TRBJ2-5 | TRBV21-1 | CASSPQRLAGFQETQYF | TGTGCCAGCAGCCCCCAACGACTAGCGGGTTTCCAAGAGACCCAGTACTTC
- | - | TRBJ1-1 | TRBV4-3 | CASSQAYGVNTEAFF | TGCGCCAGCAGCCAAGCTTACGGGGTGAACACTGAAGCTTTCTTT
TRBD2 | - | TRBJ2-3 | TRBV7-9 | CASSRTSGYSTDTQYF | TGTGCCAGCAGCCGGACTAGCGGGTATAGCACAGATACGCAGTATTTT
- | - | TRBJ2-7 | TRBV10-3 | CAISGRTVYEQYF | TGTGCCATCAGTGGAAGGACAGTCTACGAGCAGTACTTC
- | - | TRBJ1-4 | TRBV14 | CASSQEGAGEKLFF | TGTGCCAGCAGCCAAGAAGGGGCGGGAGAAAAACTGTTTTTT
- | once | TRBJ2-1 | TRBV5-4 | CASSQGGDNEQFF | TGTGCCAGCAGCCAGGGGGGTGACAATGAGCAGTTCTTC
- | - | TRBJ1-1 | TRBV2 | CASSDWRGGSFF | TGTGCCAGCAGTGACTGGCGAGGAGGATCTTTCTTT
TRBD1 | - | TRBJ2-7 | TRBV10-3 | CAISELGQGQYF | TGTGCCATCAGTGAGTTGGGACAGGGGCAGTACTTC